This TCR beta chain emerged from a study of control samples from healthy donors and cancer patients. The method was immunoSEQ multiplex PCR; TCRdb's version includes in-frame clones alone and lacks a portion of them. Among about 150,000 clones, 94% were seen once, and the ten largest hold 1.1% to 1.5%. CDR3 length equals 13 residues. CDR1 is SGHTA, CDR2 FQGNSA, per germline. V was cut by 1 base and J by 10 bases, with 13 bases left in between. The clonotype was recovered from a woman under 30 in good health. The material sequenced was blood. The V and J genes are TRBV7-2 and TRBJ1-2; no firm D call. CDR3 coding DNA: TGTGCCAGCAGCTTAGTCCCCACAGACTTCTACACCTTC. Amino acids: CASSLVPTDFYTF.